These 10 T cell receptor beta chains came from one sample sequenced in a study of cytomegalovirus exposure and HLA in healthy donors. PCR amplification relied on 60 Vbeta primers (plus 13 Jbeta primers). Repertoires were generated with immunoSEQ multiplex PCR, while TCRdb's copy carries only in-frame clones and drops some. The sample has 120,000 to 150,000 clones, around 78% seen once. The sample comprised PBMCs. The receptors here all came from a woman aged 18 to 35 in good health and CMV-seronegative.

This clone was counted once. The CDR3 DNA reads as TGTGCCAGCAGTTCCCCCGCCTACGAGCAGTACTTC. Residues: CASSSPAYEQYF. The rearrangement links TRBV28 to TRBJ2-7; D unresolved. This CDR3 comprises 12 residues. Germline V gene sequence: CDR1 MDHEN, CDR2 SYDVKM. Trimming stripped 4 bases from V and 2 bases from J, with 6 bases between.

The V call is TRBV4-3, the J call TRBJ1-4; tentative D call: TRBD1 (6 bases). The V and J ends lost 4 bases and 4 bases respectively, with 16 bases between them. In germline, CDR1 is LGHNA, CDR2 YSLEER. The CDR3 has 16 amino acids. The CDR3 DNA reads as TGCGCCAGCAGCCCTGGATCAGGACAGATTAATGAAAAACTGTTTTTT. Protein: CASSPGSGQINEKLFF.

V gene TRBV5-6 combines with J gene TRBJ2-7; 14 bases fit TRBD2. CDR1 and CDR2 from the germline V gene are SGHDT and YYEEEE. V was clipped by 4 bases and J by 0 bases; unmatched bases: 9. The CDR3 runs 18 residues. This chain's CDR3 is CASSPRLAGGINSYEQYV. CDR3 in DNA: TGTGCCAGCAGCCCCAGACTAGCGGGAGGGATAAACTCCTACGAGCAGTACGTC.

V gene TRBV5-1 combines with J gene TRBJ2-2; D is unclear. Germline lookup yields CDR1 SGHRS and CDR2 YFSETQ. The CDR3 contains 14 residues. V was cut by 0 bases and J by 3 bases, with 6 bases left in between. CDR3 sequence: CASSLVRDTGELFF. The DNA of the CDR3 is TGCGCCAGCAGCTTGGTACGGGACACCGGGGAGCTGTTTTTT.

V usage is TRBV28 and J usage is TRBJ1-6; D perhaps matches TRBD1 (5 bases). The CDR3 runs 16 residues. Germline V gene lookup returns CDR1 MDHEN and CDR2 SYDVKM. Trimming pared 1 base from V and 10 bases from J, leaving 17 bases between. CDR3 amino acids: CASSLSAQGKGSPLHF. The DNA of the CDR3 is TGTGCCAGCAGTTTATCAGCGCAGGGAAAGGGATCACCCCTCCACTTT.

This chain links TRBV7-9 with TRBJ1-2; D remains unclear. Per germline, CDR1 SEHNR and CDR2 FQNEAQ (reference sequence). The V gene lost 5 bases and the J gene lost 2 bases, with 12 bases spanning the gap. This CDR3 spans 14 amino acids. CDR3 sequence: CASSLPGVNYGYTF. CDR3 nucleotide sequence: TGTGCCAGCAGCCTCCCCGGAGTCAACTATGGCTACACCTTC. Combining the CDR3 with reference TRBV7-9 and TRBJ1-2 gives the whole variable domain DTGVSQNPRHKITKRGQNVTFRCDPISEHNRLYWYRQTLGQGPEFLTYFQNEAQLEKSRLLSDRFSAERPKGSFSTLEIQRTEQGDSAMYLCASSLPGVNYGYTFGSGTRLTVV.

This chain links TRBV5-6 with TRBJ2-2, with TRBD1 matching 9 bases. J lost 5 bases, V lost 3 bases, and 8 bases had no gene match. Germline lookup yields CDR1 SGHDT and CDR2 YYEEEE. CDR3 length equals 16 residues. CDR3 sequence (DNA): TGTGCCAGCAGCTCGGCCGGGACAGGGTATACCGGGGAGCTGTTTTTT. Its translation: CASSSAGTGYTGELFF.

V and J are TRBV7-9 and TRBJ1-4; 10 bases align to TRBD1. Trimming removed 6 bases from V and 6 bases from J; junction bases left unmatched: 4. The length of the CDR3 is 14 residues. Germline loops: CDR1 SEHNR, CDR2 FQNEAQ (reference sequence). The CDR3 region is CASSSGTGDEKLFF. The CDR3, as DNA: TGTGCCAGCAGTTCCGGGACAGGGGATGAAAAACTGTTTTTT. Drawing the rest from reference TRBV7-9 and TRBJ1-4, the complete variable domain is DTGVSQNPRHKITKRGQNVTFRCDPISEHNRLYWYRQTLGQGPEFLTYFQNEAQLEKSRLLSDRFSAERPKGSFSTLEIQRTEQGDSAMYLCASSSGTGDEKLFFGSGTQLSVL.

This clone was observed once. CDR3 sequence: CASSQVIVGGPTSYEQYF. The CDR3 DNA reads TGTGCCAGCAGCCAAGTGATCGTAGGAGGCCCCACCTCCTACGAGCAGTACTTC. The rearrangement joins TRBV4-2 to TRBJ2-7; TRBD2 is a possible D gene (5 bases). CDR3 length equals 18 residues. V gave up 1 base and J gave up 0 bases, with 19 bases separating them. CDR1 and CDR2 from the germline V gene are LGHNA and YNFKEQ.

This chain uses TRBV27 with TRBJ1-5; D possibly corresponds to TRBD1 (5 bases). The CDR3 has 11 residues. Germline V gene lookup returns CDR1 MNHEY and CDR2 SMNVEV (reference sequence). V dropped 5 bases and J dropped 15 bases, with 14 bases sitting between them. CDR3 region: CASSNGQELHF. The CDR3 nucleotides are TGTGCCAGCAGTAACGGACAAGAGTTGCATTTT.